This passage covers 5 T cell receptor beta chains from one sample sequenced in a study of shared T cell receptors in the human thymus. The protocol was immunoSEQ multiplex PCR, while the TCRdb copy is restricted to in-frame clones and leaves out a portion. Here the sample spans about 380,000 clones, 95% being singletons. Material: thymocytes. Source of these receptors: a human donor.

The rearrangement uses TRBV10-3 and TRBJ2-3, with D possibly TRBD1 on 6 matching bases. This CDR3 spans 15 amino acids. Trimming took off 0 bases at V and 1 base at J, with 8 bases between the two ends. The germline CDR1 and CDR2 sequences are ENHRY and SYGVKD. CDR3 protein: CAISESRGGTDTQYF. The CDR3 DNA sequence: TGTGCCATCAGTGAGTCCAGGGGAGGCACAGATACGCAGTATTTT.

J is TRBJ2-4 and V is TRBV21-1; the table calls TRBD2, which could not be checked here. TRBV21-1 is described as a pseudogene. This CDR3 contains 13 residues. In nucleotides, the CDR3 is TGTGCCAGCAACTCCCCCCTTATAGCGGCCCAGTACTTC. Its protein product is CASNSPLIAAQYF.

The chain joins TRBV5-6 to TRBJ2-4; TRBD2 might be the D (6 bases). The CDR3 length is 16 residues. CDR1 and CDR2 from the germline V gene are SGHDT and YYEEEE. Trimming pared 0 bases from V and 5 bases from J, leaving 15 bases between. In nucleotides, the CDR3 is TGTGCCAGCAGCTTGGCCGTTCGCCGGGAGCAAAACATTCAGTACTTC. Its protein is CASSLAVRREQNIQYF.

This chain connects TRBV11-3 to TRBJ2-3, with 14 positions matching TRBD2. CDR3 size: 18 residues. The V gene end was trimmed by 3 bases and the J gene end by 4 bases; junction bases not matched to a gene: 9. The germline CDR1 and CDR2 sequences are SGHNT and YENEEA. The CDR3 spells CASSFKGTSGGRPDTQYF. Here the CDR3 DNA reads TGTGCCAGCAGCTTTAAAGGGACTAGCGGGGGCCGCCCAGATACGCAGTATTTT.

V and J are TRBV18 and TRBJ2-7, with TRBD2 matching over 7 bases. The length of the CDR3 is 18 residues. The trim removed 0 bases at V and 2 bases at J, leaving 13 bases unmatched. Germline CDR1 and CDR2: KGHSH and LQKENI. The CDR3 here is CASSPPEQNGRPTYEQYF. The CDR3, as DNA: TGTGCCAGCTCACCACCGGAGCAAAACGGGAGGCCAACCTACGAGCAGTACTTC.